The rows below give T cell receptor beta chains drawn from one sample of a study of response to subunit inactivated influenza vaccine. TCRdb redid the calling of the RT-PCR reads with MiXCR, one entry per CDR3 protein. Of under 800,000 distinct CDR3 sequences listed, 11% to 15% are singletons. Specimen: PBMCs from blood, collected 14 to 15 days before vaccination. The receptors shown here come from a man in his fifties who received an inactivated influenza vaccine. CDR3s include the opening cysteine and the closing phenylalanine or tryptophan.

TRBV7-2	CASSRTGGYQETQYF
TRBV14	CASSQVMAANTGELFF
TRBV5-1	CASSLNPRTSGYQETQYF
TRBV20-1	CSARIGTSGITDTQYF
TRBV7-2	CASSTPPYEQYF
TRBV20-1	CSVSARGRAFF
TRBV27	CASKPGTSGRVGELFF
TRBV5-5	CASSFGTLFNQPQHF
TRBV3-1	CASSQWPTSGVTSTDTQYF
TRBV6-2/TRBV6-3	CASTNRQYRVTEAFF
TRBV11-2	CASSLAFRNTGELFF
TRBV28	CASSLPYTEQYF
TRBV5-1	CASTQGLNTEAFF
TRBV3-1	CASSQVRHSSYEQYF
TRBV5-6	CASSIQANTGELFF
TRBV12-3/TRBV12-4	CASTNRITDTQYF
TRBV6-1	CASSEDRWSRGQYF
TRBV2	CASSEVSFYGYTF
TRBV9	CASSVGWSGGGLNEQFF
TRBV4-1	CASSQAPSGRRNYGYTF
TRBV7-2	CASSPWTATEAFF
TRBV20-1	CSARGGGRAFTDTQYF
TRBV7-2	CASSSTPLAGGGNEQFF
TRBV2	CASAGKQQETQYF
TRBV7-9	CASSSVKGEQNYEQYF
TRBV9	CASSARTTLTSEQYF
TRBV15	CATGTRNQETQYF
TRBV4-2	CASSQGASGGEDTQYF
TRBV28	CASSSKGLGNQPQHF
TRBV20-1	CSARDGGQLSMEQFF
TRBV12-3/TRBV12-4	CASSTQGSGTEAFF
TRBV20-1	CSARDPLAGEVRRTQYF
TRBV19	CASSKARQSNQPQHF
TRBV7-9	CASSLGAEGTEAFF
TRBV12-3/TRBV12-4	CASSPDGTTNEKLFF
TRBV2	CASSAQGAPKNIQYF
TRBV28	CASSLLLDRGDSGNTIYF
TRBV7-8	CASRQTENQPQHF
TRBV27	CASGLAELGEQYF
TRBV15	CATSRDRTSGEWQYF
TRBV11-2	CASSRGGSGQGFGANVLTF
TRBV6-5	CASSYSWEVADTQYF
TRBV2	CASRAGTFGGQPQHF
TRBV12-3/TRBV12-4	CASSNRGRTGELFF
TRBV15	CATSRRLGQGNEQFF
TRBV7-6	CASSWREGRADTQYF
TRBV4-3	CASSRQGETGELFF
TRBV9	CASSPGGGKSTAAEQYF
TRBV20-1	CSATRGASGKETQYF
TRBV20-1	CSASAGAVGTQYF